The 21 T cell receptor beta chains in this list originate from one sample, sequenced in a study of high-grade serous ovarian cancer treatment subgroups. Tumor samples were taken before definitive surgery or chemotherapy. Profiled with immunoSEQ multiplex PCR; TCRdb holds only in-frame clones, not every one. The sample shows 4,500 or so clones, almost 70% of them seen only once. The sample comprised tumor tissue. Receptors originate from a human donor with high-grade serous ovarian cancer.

The CDR3 DNA is TGTGCCAGCAGCTTACAACAAGAGACCCAGTACTTC. Translation: CASSLQQETQYF. The chain links TRBV7-9 to TRBJ2-5, with D hard to call. The V gene's germline CDR1 is SEHNR and CDR2 FQNEAQ (reference sequence). This CDR3 has 12 amino acids. Trimming left V 2 bases short and J 2 bases short, with 3 bases between.

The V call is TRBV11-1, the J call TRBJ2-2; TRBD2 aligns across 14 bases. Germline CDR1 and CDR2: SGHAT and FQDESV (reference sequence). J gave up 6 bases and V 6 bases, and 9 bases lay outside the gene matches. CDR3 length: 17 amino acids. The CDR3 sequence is CASSQIRLAGGPGELFF. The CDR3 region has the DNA TGTGCCAGCAGTCAAATTCGACTAGCGGGGGGGCCCGGGGAGCTGTTTTTT.

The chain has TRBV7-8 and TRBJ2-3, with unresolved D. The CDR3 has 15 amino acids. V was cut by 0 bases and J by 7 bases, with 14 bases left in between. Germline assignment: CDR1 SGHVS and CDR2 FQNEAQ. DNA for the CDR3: TGTGCCAGCAGCTTAGCGCGGCAGCCCCCAAATACGCAGTATTTT. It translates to CASSLARQPPNTQYF.

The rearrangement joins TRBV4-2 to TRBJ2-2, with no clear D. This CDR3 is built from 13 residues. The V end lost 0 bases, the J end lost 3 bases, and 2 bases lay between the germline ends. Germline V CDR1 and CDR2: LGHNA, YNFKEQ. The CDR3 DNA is TGTGCCAGCAGCCAAGATGACACCGGGGAGCTGTTTTTT. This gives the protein CASSQDDTGELFF.

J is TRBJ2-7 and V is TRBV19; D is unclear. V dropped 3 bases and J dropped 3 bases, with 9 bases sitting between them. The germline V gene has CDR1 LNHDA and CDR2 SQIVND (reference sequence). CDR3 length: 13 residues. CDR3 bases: TGTGCCAGTAGTATGAATCCTTACTACGAGCAGTACTTC. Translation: CASSMNPYYEQYF.

In DNA, the CDR3 is TGTGCCAGCAGTTTACAGAGCTCCTATAATTCACCCCTCCACTTT. The encoded protein is CASSLQSSYNSPLHF. V and J are TRBV6-5 and TRBJ1-6; no clear D gene. The CDR3 is made up of 15 amino acids. Germline-derived CDR1 and CDR2 are MNHEY and SVGAGI. V was pared by 4 bases and J by 0 bases, with 7 bases between.

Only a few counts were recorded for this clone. The CDR3 DNA sequence: TGTGCCAGCAGTGACTCGACTAGCGGGGGGGATACGCAGTATTTT. It is translated as CASSDSTSGGDTQYF. This chain uses TRBV6-4 with TRBJ2-3, with 13 bases aligning to TRBD2. This CDR3 comprises 15 residues. Losses at the gene ends were 0 bases for V and 6 bases for J; bases not matched to a gene: 0. Germline values: CDR1 MRHNA, CDR2 SNTAGT.

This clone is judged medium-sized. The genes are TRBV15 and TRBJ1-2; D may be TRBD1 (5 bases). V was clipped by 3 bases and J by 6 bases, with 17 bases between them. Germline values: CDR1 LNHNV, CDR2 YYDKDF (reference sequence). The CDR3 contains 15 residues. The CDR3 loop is CATSSPPQGVNGYTF. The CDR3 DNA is TGTGCCACCAGCAGTCCCCCCCAAGGGGTGAATGGCTACACCTTC.

In DNA form, the CDR3 reads TGTGCCAGCAGTGAACAGGTCTTCCGGGCAGATACGCAGTATTTT. This sequence encodes CASSEQVFRADTQYF. V gene TRBV2 combines with J gene TRBJ2-3, with D unresolved. This CDR3 has 15 residues. CDR1 is SNHLY and CDR2 is FYNNEI in the germline V gene. The V and J ends lost 2 bases and 4 bases respectively, with 13 bases between them.

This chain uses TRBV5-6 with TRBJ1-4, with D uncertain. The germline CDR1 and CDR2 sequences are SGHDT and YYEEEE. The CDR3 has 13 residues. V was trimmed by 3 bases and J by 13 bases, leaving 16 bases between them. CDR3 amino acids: CASSSQLGRSLFF. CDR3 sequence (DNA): TGTGCCAGCAGCTCGCAGTTGGGGAGGTCACTGTTTTTT.

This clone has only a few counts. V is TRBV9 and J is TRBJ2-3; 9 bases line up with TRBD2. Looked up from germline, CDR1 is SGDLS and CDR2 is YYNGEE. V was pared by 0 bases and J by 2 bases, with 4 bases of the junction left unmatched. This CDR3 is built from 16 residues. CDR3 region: CASSVEGGGATDTQYF. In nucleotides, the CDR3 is TGTGCCAGCAGCGTAGAGGGCGGGGGGGCCACAGATACGCAGTATTTT.

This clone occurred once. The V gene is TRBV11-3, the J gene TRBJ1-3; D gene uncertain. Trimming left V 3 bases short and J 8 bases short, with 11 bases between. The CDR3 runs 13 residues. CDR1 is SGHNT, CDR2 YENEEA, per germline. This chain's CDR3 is CASSFRGRDTIYF. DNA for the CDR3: TGTGCCAGCAGCTTTAGAGGCCGCGACACCATATATTTT.

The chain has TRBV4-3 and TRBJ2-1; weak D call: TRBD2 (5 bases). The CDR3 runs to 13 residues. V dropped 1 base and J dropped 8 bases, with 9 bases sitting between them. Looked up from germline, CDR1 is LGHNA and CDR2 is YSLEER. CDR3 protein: CASSQGASYEQFF. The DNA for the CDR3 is TGCGCCAGCAGCCAAGGTGCTAGCTATGAGCAGTTCTTC.

CDR3 sequence: CASSPSGERSNQPQHF. In DNA, the CDR3 is TGTGCCAGCAGTCCATCAGGGGAGCGTAGCAATCAGCCCCAGCATTTT. The chain employs TRBV25-1 and TRBJ1-5, with D perhaps matching TRBD1 (6 bases). This CDR3 spans 16 amino acids. V was cut by 5 bases and J by 0 bases, with 14 bases left in between. CDR1 MGHDK and CDR2 SYGVNS come from the germline V gene.

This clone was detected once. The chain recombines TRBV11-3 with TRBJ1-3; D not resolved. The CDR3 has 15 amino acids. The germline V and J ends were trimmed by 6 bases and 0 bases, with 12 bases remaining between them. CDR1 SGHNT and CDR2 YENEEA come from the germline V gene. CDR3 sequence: CASRPGGTSGNTIYF. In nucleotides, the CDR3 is TGTGCCAGCAGACCAGGAGGTACCTCTGGAAACACCATATATTTT.

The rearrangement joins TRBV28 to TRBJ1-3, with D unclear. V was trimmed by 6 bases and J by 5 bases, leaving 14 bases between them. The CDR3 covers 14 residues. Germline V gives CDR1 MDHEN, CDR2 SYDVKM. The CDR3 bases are TGTGCCAGCAGCGGGCCCTCCCGAAGAAACACCATATATTTT. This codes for CASSGPSRRNTIYF.

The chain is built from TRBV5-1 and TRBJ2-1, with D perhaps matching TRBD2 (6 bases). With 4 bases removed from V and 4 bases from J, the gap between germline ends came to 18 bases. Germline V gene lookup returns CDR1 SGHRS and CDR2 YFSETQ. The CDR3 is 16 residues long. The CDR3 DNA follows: TGCGCCAGCAGCACGGTAGCGGTGGCAAATTACAATGAGCAGTTCTTC. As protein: CASSTVAVANYNEQFF.

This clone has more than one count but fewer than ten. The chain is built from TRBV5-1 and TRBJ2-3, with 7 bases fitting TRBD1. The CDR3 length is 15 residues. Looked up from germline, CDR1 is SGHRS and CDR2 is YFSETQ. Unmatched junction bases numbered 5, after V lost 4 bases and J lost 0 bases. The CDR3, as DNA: TGCGCCAGCAGCCCCGGGACAGTGAGCACAGATACGCAGTATTTT. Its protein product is CASSPGTVSTDTQYF.

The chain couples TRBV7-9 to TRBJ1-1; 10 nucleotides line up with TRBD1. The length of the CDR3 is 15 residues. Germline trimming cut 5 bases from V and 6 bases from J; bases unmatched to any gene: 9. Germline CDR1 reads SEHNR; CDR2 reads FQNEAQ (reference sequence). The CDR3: CASSRVGQGEAEAFF. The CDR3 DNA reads TGTGCCAGCAGCCGAGTCGGACAGGGGGAGGCTGAAGCTTTCTTT.

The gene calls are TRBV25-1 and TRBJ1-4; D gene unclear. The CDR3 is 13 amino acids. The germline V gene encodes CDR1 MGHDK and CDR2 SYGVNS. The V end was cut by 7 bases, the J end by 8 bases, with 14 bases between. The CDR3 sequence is CASTARGREKLFF. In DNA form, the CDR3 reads TGTGCCAGCACCGCGCGGGGAAGAGAAAAACTGTTTTTT.

The CDR3 coding sequence is TGCGCCAGCAGCCTCAGAAGCAGGGGCCGAGGCAATGAGCAGTTCTTC. Residues: CASSLRSRGRGNEQFF. This chain connects TRBV4-3 to TRBJ2-1; possibly TRBD1 for D (6 bases). Deletions cut 4 bases from V and 6 bases from J, with 19 bases between. Germline loops: CDR1 LGHNA, CDR2 YSLEER. The CDR3 contains 16 residues.